Following are 11 T cell receptor beta chains from one sample sequenced in a study of cytomegalovirus exposure and HLA in healthy donors. This PCR relied on a set of 60 Vbeta primers and 13 Jbeta primers. The data were produced by immunoSEQ multiplex PCR, yet TCRdb's version contains in-frame clones alone and is incomplete. The data contain some 150,000 clones, roughly 82% of them singletons. Material for sequencing was PBMCs. These receptors came from a man between 18 and 29 years old in good health and CMV-seropositive.

The chain has TRBV6-5 and TRBJ2-5, with D tentatively TRBD2 (6 bases). The J call may be faulty, since TRBJ2-7 better matches the DNA end. This CDR3 spans 16 amino acids. CDR1 is MNHEY, CDR2 SVGAGI, per germline. CDR3 in DNA: TGTGCCAGCAGTTACTCGAACCAGCGGGCGTCCTACGAGCAGTACTTC. Translated: CASSYSNQRASYEQYF.

The chain recombines TRBV27 with TRBJ1-2; a weak D match, TRBD1 (6 bases). The germline V and J ends were trimmed by 6 bases and 1 base, with 9 bases remaining between them. The CDR3 consists of 13 residues. Germline V gene data show CDR1 as MNHEY and CDR2 as SMNVEV (reference sequence). DNA for the CDR3: TGTGCCAGCAGGCTACAGGGTAACTATGGCTACACCTTC. This sequence encodes CASRLQGNYGYTF.

This clone showed up just a few times. The chain links TRBV5-6 to TRBJ2-7; 8 nucleotides align to TRBD1. V shed 4 bases and J 5 bases; nucleotides not matched to a gene: 14. The CDR3 is made up of 16 amino acids. Germline loops: CDR1 SGHDT, CDR2 YYEEEE. The CDR3 sequence is CASSPYGSTGENEQYF. The CDR3 region has the DNA TGTGCCAGCAGCCCGTATGGATCGACAGGGGAGAACGAGCAGTACTTC.

The rearrangement links TRBV6-1 to TRBJ2-6; the D is unclear. Trimming left V 8 bases short and J 0 bases short, with 11 bases between. The germline V gene has CDR1 MNHNS and CDR2 SASEGT. This CDR3 is built from 15 residues. The CDR3 spells CASRTASSGANVLTF. CDR3 nucleotides: TGTGCCAGCCGAACAGCCTCCTCTGGGGCCAACGTCCTGACTTTC.

The chain couples TRBV5-1 to TRBJ2-2; the D gene is possibly TRBD2 (6 bases). Trimming cost V 4 bases and J 0 bases, with 16 bases left between them. CDR3 length: 17 amino acids. Germline-derived CDR1 and CDR2 are SGHRS and YFSETQ. The CDR3 DNA sequence: TGCGCCAGCAGCCGATCCATGGCGGGAACGAACACCGGGGAGCTGTTTTTT. Its translation: CASSRSMAGTNTGELFF.

The J gene is TRBJ1-2, the V gene TRBV29-1; 7 positions match TRBD1. J was trimmed by 8 bases and V by 0 bases; bases with no gene match: 9. The germline V gene has CDR1 SQVTM and CDR2 ANQGSEA. CDR3 size: 14 residues. CDR3 DNA sequence: TGCAGCGTTGAAGATCTCCAGGGGGGTAGCGGCTACACCTTC. It encodes CSVEDLQGGSGYTF. Variable domain in full (rest from reference TRBV29-1 and TRBJ1-2): SAVISQKPSRDICQRGTSLTIQCQVDSQVTMMFWYRQQPGQSLTLIATANQGSEATYESGFVIDKFPISRPNLTFSTLTVSNMSPEDSSIYLCSVEDLQGGSGYTFGSGTRLTVV.

The chain combines TRBV29-1 with TRBJ1-1; possibly TRBD1 for D (5 bases). The germline CDR1 and CDR2 sequences are SQVTM and ANQGSEA. The CDR3 extends over 13 amino acids. V lost 7 bases and J lost 1, with 13 bases in between. The CDR3 region has the DNA TGCAGCGGGGGGGGTGTTAGGAACACTGAAGCTTTCTTT. Protein: CSGGGVRNTEAFF. The complete variable domain, with remaining parts taken from reference TRBV29-1 and TRBJ1-1, reads SAVISQKPSRDICQRGTSLTIQCQVDSQVTMMFWYRQQPGQSLTLIATANQGSEATYESGFVIDKFPISRPNLTFSTLTVSNMSPEDSSIYLCSGGGVRNTEAFFGQGTRLTVV.

V is TRBV30 and J is TRBJ2-1; the match to TRBD2 covers 14 bases. The germline gives CDR1 GTSNPN, CDR2 SVGIG (reference sequence). This CDR3 has 15 residues. The V and J ends lost 2 bases and 9 bases, in that order; junction bases with no gene match: 6. CDR3 coding DNA: TGTGCCTGGAGTACACCGGGACTAGCGGGAGTTGAGCAGTTCTTC. This encodes CAWSTPGLAGVEQFF. The full variable domain, its missing parts supplied by reference TRBV30 and TRBJ2-1, is SQTIHQWPATLVQPVGSPLSLECTVEGTSNPNLYWYRQAAGRGLQLLFYSVGIGQISSEVPQNLSASRPQDRQFILSSKKLLLSDSGFYLCAWSTPGLAGVEQFFGPGTRLTVL.

The chain combines TRBV30 with TRBJ2-7, with D perhaps TRBD1 (5 bases). CDR3 size: 14 residues. Germline V lookup: CDR1 GTSNPN, CDR2 SVGIG (reference sequence). V lost 4 bases to trimming and J lost 0 bases, with 13 bases between them. The CDR3 region is CAWNAGLGSYEQYF. For the CDR3, the DNA is TGTGCCTGGAACGCAGGGTTGGGCTCCTACGAGCAGTACTTC.

The gene calls are TRBV30 and TRBJ2-7; D is unresolved. CDR3 length: 14 amino acids. The germline V gene has CDR1 GTSNPN and CDR2 SVGIG (reference sequence). V dropped 2 bases and J dropped 1 base, with 12 bases sitting between them. In DNA, the CDR3 is TGTGCCTGGAGTCCCGTGGGCGCATCCTACGAGCAGTACTTC. Its translation: CAWSPVGASYEQYF.

The J gene is TRBJ1-2, the V gene TRBV30, with a possible D match to TRBD1 (5 bases). Trimming shortened V by 3 bases and J by 6 bases, and 17 bases separated the two germline ends. This CDR3 comprises 14 residues. The germline gives CDR1 GTSNPN, CDR2 SVGIG (reference sequence). CDR3 region: CAWRHTQGGDGYTF. Written as DNA, the CDR3 is TGTGCCTGGAGACACACCCAGGGAGGGGATGGCTACACCTTC.